This T cell receptor beta chain was retrieved from a study of tissue T cells after allogeneic stem cell transplantation (dated by TCRdb to 2021 to 2024). Context from the whole study: Over a roughly 3-year period, several adult allo-HCT recipients who had steroid-refractory GVHD were prospectively enrolled in a research-autopsy study. Every GVHD patient got a graft from a donor, with four grafts unmodified and three CD34-selected to deplete T cells. Gastrointestinal GVHD was present in all GVHD patients, several lines of GVHD-directed therapy were administered to all GVHD patients, and skin involvement was additionally present in 4 or 5 GVHD patients. In viably preserved blood and marrow, CD3+ T cells were flow-sorted if cell numbers allowed, whereas smaller samples went directly to DNA extraction. The study profiled TCR beta repertoires across many tissues from research autopsies of patients with and without GVHD, plus mouse models of GVHD. On the human side, the study was prospective and observational, with no blinding or randomization.

CDR1 and CDR2 (MGHRA, YSYEKL) derive from the germline V gene. After removal of 4 bases from V and 0 bases from J, the junction retains 4 bases not matched to a gene. The CDR3 covers 16 residues, taking in both the cysteine and the phenylalanine. The CDR3 DNA has 48 bases and is translated from base 1. Library generation was performed with the immunoSEQ multiplex PCR assay. Adaptive Biotechnologies performed the TCRbeta CDR3 sequencing at survey depth and reported CDR3 sequences, V/J genes, productive frequency and template counts. TCR beta CDR3 regions were amplified from genomic DNA instead of RNA. In the source study's methods: Jensen-Shannon divergence was used to quantify pairwise repertoire overlap between tissues, with a value of 1 indicating complete divergence and a value of 0 indicating identical repertoires. Tissues were grouped by single-linkage agglomerative hierarchical clustering of pairwise JSD values, and the clustering results were shown as dendrograms. GLIPH2 was applied to all patient samples using simulation_depth 1000, kmer_min_depth 3, and cdr3_length_cutoff 8, and only groups with more than two unique CDR3s were retained. In a standardized tissue-overlap score, Jaccard GLIPH-group overlap across patients was extrapolated to a standard repertoire size of 1000 clones. Linear mixed-effect models, with tissue included as a fixed effect and individual included as a random effect, were used to assess associations of diversity with clinical or experimental variables. TCRdb took over this immuneACCESS table, retaining in-frame rearrangements with V and J assigned. Such tables are incomplete; in checked studies, under half of the missing clones stem from an unresolved V gene, and the remainder is unexplained. The V and J calls and clone size are taken from that table; D and trimming were inferred from the DNA. A total of 20,000 to 30,000 clones appear in this sample, more than 80% of them only once. Roughly 2% of the sample rests with the top ten.

In light of the paper, this sample's time point label describes: recipient (host-origin) PBMCs collected before allo-HCT. What the study reported, not specific to this receptor: In both patients and mice, T cells from blood and spleen covered only a limited part of the TCR repertoire found in tissues. Only a few T cell clones appeared in more than one patient, yet motif-based clustering showed tissue-specific repertoire signatures that were shared between patients. Within patients, how anatomically similar tissues were was a major factor shaping TCR repertoire composition, regardless of disease or transplant status. The patient cohort was small and varied clinically, and sampling depth was recognized as a limitation. Which tissue TCRs were alloreactive or antigen-specific was not determined in the study, and some of the clones might have been host cells that persisted.

A few counts support this clone. It has no known antigen specificity. Base qualities are not recorded, but no much larger clone differs from it by a single base. Here the sequenced sample was blood, taken before transplantation. This receptor chain uses TRBV4-1 and TRBJ2-7; TRBD2 aligns with 12 central bases. This clonotype was sampled from a male donor aged 60 or over who later had graft-versus-host disease after an allogeneic stem cell transplant. The CDR3 amino acid sequence is: CASSPRTSGNSYEQYF. The nucleotides read TGCGCCAGCAGCCCAAGGACTAGCGGGAACTCCTACGAGCAGTACTTC.